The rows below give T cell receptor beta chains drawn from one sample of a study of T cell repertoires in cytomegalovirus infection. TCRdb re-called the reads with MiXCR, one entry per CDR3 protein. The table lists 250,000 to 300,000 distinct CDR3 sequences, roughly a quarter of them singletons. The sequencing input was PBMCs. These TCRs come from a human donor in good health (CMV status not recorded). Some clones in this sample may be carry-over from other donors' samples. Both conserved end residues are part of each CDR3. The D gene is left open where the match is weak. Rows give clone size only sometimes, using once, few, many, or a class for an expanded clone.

CDR3: CASRASGSTYEQYF; DNA: TGTGCCAGCAGGGCTAGCGGGAGCACCTACGAGCAGTACTTC; D: TRBD2; V: TRBV7-2; size: many; J: TRBJ2-7
CDR3: CASSLGPPSSYEQYF; DNA: TGTGCCAGCAGCTTAGGACCCCCTAGCTCCTACGAGCAGTACTTC; D: .; V: TRBV7-2; size: many; J: TRBJ2-7
CDR3: CASFAASNEKLFF; DNA: TGTGCCAGCTTCGCGGCTTCTAATGAAAAACTGTTTTTT; D: .; V: TRBV12-3/TRBV12-4; size: few; J: TRBJ1-4
CDR3: CSGTWVDTQYF; DNA: TGCAGCGGGACTTGGGTAGATACGCAGTATTTT; D: .; V: TRBV29-1; size: few; J: TRBJ2-3
CDR3: CASSQEIGTGELFF; DNA: TGCGCCAGCAGCCAAGAGATCGGGACCGGGGAGCTGTTTTTT; D: .; V: TRBV4-3; size: once; J: TRBJ2-2
CDR3: CASSFSGSNQPQHF; DNA: TGTGCCAGCAGCTTTTCGGGTAGCAATCAGCCCCAGCATTTT; D: .; V: TRBV7-6; size: many; J: TRBJ1-5
CDR3: CSAGRASYEQYF; DNA: TGCAGTGCGGGACGGGCCTCCTACGAGCAGTACTTC; D: .; V: TRBV20-1; size: few; J: TRBJ2-7
CDR3: CASIPSSYNEQFF; DNA: TGTGCCAGCATTCCGAGCTCCTACAATGAGCAGTTCTTC; D: .; V: TRBV7-6; size: .; J: TRBJ2-1
CDR3: CSARRLMGVGIAKNIQYF; DNA: TGCAGTGCTAGGCGCTTAATGGGTGTCGGTATAGCCAAAAACATTCAGTACTTC; D: .; V: TRBV20-1; size: .; J: TRBJ2-4
CDR3: CSVATGGFEQYF; DNA: TGCAGCGTCGCCACAGGGGGATTCGAGCAGTACTTC; D: TRBD1; V: TRBV29-1; size: few; J: TRBJ2-7
CDR3: CASSSPGQAADTQYF; DNA: TGTGCCAGTAGCTCCCCGGGACAGGCAGCAGATACGCAGTATTTT; D: TRBD1; V: TRBV28; size: .; J: TRBJ2-3
CDR3: CASRQYRTANEQFF; DNA: TGTGCCAGCAGACAATACCGAACCGCGAATGAGCAGTTCTTC; D: .; V: TRBV7-2; size: .; J: TRBJ2-1